This TCR beta chain comes out of a study of T-cell memory formation after mild COVID-19. Regarding the study as a whole: CD4+ clones that contracted lay mainly in CM and EM; CD8+ ones lay in EMRA.

TCRdb reprocessed the 5' RACE reads via MiXCR and lists one record per CDR3 protein. Among approximately 180,000 distinct CDR3 sequences listed, 16% were seen once. The CDR3 covers 23 residues. Germline trimming cut 3 bases from V and 4 bases from J; bases unmatched to any gene: 23. Germline V lookup: CDR1 LGHDT, CDR2 YNNKEL (reference sequence). This clonotype was seen a few times. Its antigen is unidentified. What was sequenced was PBMCs or a T cell subset sorted from them (not recorded which). The chain links TRBV3-1 to TRBJ2-2, with 13 bases aligning to TRBD2. This TCR was recovered from an adult woman who had mild COVID-19 (a few samples of this study predate the infection). Cell type and time point are not known. The CDR3 DNA is TGTGCCAGCAGCCAGGCCCCGAGTCTTCCCGGGACTAGCGGGACCCGACGCACCGGGGAGCTGTTTTTT. It yields the protein CASSQAPSLPGTSGTRRTGELFF.